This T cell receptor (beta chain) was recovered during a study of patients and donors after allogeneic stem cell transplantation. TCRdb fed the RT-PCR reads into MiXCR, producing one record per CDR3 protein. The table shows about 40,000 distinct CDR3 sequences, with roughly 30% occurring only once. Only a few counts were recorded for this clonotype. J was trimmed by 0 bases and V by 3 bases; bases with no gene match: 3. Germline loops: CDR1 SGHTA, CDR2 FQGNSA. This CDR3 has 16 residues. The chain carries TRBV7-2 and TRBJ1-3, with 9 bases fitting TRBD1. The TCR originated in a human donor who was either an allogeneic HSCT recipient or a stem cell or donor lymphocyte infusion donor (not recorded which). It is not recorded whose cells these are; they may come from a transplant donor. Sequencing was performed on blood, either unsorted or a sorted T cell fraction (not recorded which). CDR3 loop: CASSLGTGFSGNTIYF. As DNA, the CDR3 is TGTGCCAGCAGCTTGGGGACAGGGTTCTCTGGAAACACCATATATTTT. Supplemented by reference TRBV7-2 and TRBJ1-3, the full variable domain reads GAGVSQSPSNKVTEKGKDVELRCDPISGHTALYWYRQSLGQGLEFLIYFQGNSAPDKSGLPSDRFSAERTGGSVSTLTIQRTQQEDSAVYLCASSLGTGFSGNTIYFGEGSWLTVV.